The 32 T cell receptor beta chains presented below share a single source sample, sequenced in a study of cytomegalovirus exposure and HLA in healthy donors. The PCR ran on 60 Vbeta and 13 Jbeta primers. Sequencing used immunoSEQ multiplex PCR; TCRdb keeps in-frame clones, though not all of them. The sample records about 100,000 clones, around three quarters being singletons. The sequenced sample consisted of PBMCs. These TCRs come from a man in his fifties or sixties in good health and CMV-seropositive.

V is TRBV5-6 and J is TRBJ1-1, with 9 positions matching TRBD1. The germline gives CDR1 SGHDT, CDR2 YYEEEE. The junction had 20 bases not matched to a gene; V was cut back by 6 bases and J by 5 bases. The CDR3 extends over 18 amino acids. CDR3 sequence (DNA): TGTGCCAGCAACCGCGGACCACCATCCGGGACAGGGCTTACTGAAGCTTTCTTT. Protein product: CASNRGPPSGTGLTEAFF. The full variable domain, with the rest looked up from reference TRBV5-6 and TRBJ1-1, is DAGVTQSPTHLIKTRGQQVTLRCSPKSGHDTVSWYQQALGQGPQFIFQYYEEEERQRGNFPDRFSGHQFPNYSSELNVNALLLGDSALYLCASNRGPPSGTGLTEAFFGQGTRLTVV.

The chain combines TRBV18 with TRBJ1-1; unclear D gene. Trimming stripped 10 bases from V and 3 bases from J, with 15 bases between. The CDR3 sequence is 13 residues long. Looked up from germline, CDR1 is KGHSH and CDR2 is LQKENI. The CDR3 nucleotides are TGTGCCATCTCGATAGGGAGGGACACTGAAGCTTTCTTT. It yields the protein CAISIGRDTEAFF.

The chain joins TRBV2 to TRBJ2-6; TRBD1 matches at 7 bases. This CDR3 is built from 18 residues. Germline V lookup: CDR1 SNHLY, CDR2 FYNNEI. With 4 bases clipped from V and 0 bases from J, the junction kept 9 bases outside the gene matches. This chain's CDR3 is CASSAFRDSYSGANVLTF. CDR3 bases: TGTGCCAGCAGTGCCTTCCGGGACAGCTACTCTGGGGCCAACGTCCTGACTTTC.

This clone came up a few times. The chain employs TRBV7-9 and TRBJ2-2, with 9 nucleotides matching TRBD1. J lost 5 bases, V lost 6 bases, and 10 bases had no gene match. The CDR3 is 16 residues long. Looked up from germline, CDR1 is SEHNR and CDR2 is FQNEAQ (reference sequence). CDR3 region: CASRHIRTGATGELFF. CDR3 sequence (DNA): TGTGCCAGCAGGCATATACGGACAGGGGCGACCGGGGAGCTGTTTTTT.

The chain links TRBV18 to TRBJ2-7, with TRBD2 as a possible D gene (5 bases). The CDR3 loop spans 15 amino acids. CDR1 is KGHSH and CDR2 is LQKENI in the germline V gene. V lost 1 base to trimming and J lost 3 bases, with 13 bases between them. The CDR3 spells CASSPLLGLDYEQYF. CDR3 DNA: TGTGCCAGCTCACCACTGTTAGGACTTGACTACGAGCAGTACTTC.

The chain couples TRBV6-5 to TRBJ2-7; TRBD1 aligns across 7 bases. The CDR3 spans 13 residues. Germline values: CDR1 MNHEY, CDR2 SVGAGI. J gave up 8 bases and V 5 bases, and 9 bases lay outside the gene matches. CDR3 residues: CASSLLRQGKQYF. CDR3 coding DNA: TGTGCCAGCAGTCTCCTTCGACAGGGCAAGCAGTACTTC.

The chain uses TRBV5-1 and TRBJ2-2; 7 bases are shared with TRBD2. The CDR3 length is 16 residues. The germline CDR1 and CDR2 sequences are SGHRS and YFSETQ. V lost 6 bases, J lost 4 bases, and 12 bases stayed unmatched. The CDR3 here is CASTTRTGGPTGELFF. The CDR3 bases are TGCGCCAGCACTACCAGGACGGGGGGACCCACCGGGGAGCTGTTTTTT.

The chain couples TRBV19 to TRBJ2-7; TRBD2 agrees at 12 bases. Germline lookup yields CDR1 LNHDA and CDR2 SQIVND (reference sequence). The V gene end was trimmed by 10 bases and the J gene end by 4 bases; junction bases not matched to a gene: 11. CDR3 size: 15 residues. CDR3 sequence (DNA): TGTGCCACTCAACTAGCGGGGGGCTTCATATACGAGCAGTACTTC. Translated: CATQLAGGFIYEQYF.

This clone was detected once. The genes are TRBV5-1 and TRBJ2-1; tentative D call: TRBD1 (5 bases). This CDR3 is 16 amino acids long. The ends were cut back, 2 bases at V and 2 bases at J, with 14 bases in the middle. The germline CDR1 and CDR2 sequences are SGHRS and YFSETQ. CDR3 DNA sequence: TGCGCCAGCAGCTTATTGAGTCAGGGAACCTACAATGAGCAGTTCTTC. It is translated as CASSLLSQGTYNEQFF.

The gene calls are TRBV19 and TRBJ1-2; D unclear. V was pared by 3 bases and J by 4 bases, with 6 bases between. This CDR3 spans 12 amino acids. The germline V gene has CDR1 LNHDA and CDR2 SQIVND (reference sequence). The CDR3 DNA follows: TGTGCCAGTAGTATCAACAGCTATGGCTACACCTTC. This translates into CASSINSYGYTF.

In its sample, this clone was seen a few times. The V call is TRBV6-6, the J call TRBJ1-2; TRBD1 agrees at 8 bases. The CDR3 is 15 residues long. CDR1 and CDR2 (germline): MNHNY, SVGAGI (reference sequence). Trimming at V came to 2 bases and at J to 7 bases, leaving 9 bases not matched to a gene. The CDR3 DNA reads TGTGCCAGCAGTTACCCTGAATCAGGGGGCATTGGCTACACCTTC. Amino acid sequence: CASSYPESGGIGYTF.

V gene TRBV9 combines with J gene TRBJ1-3, with D possibly matching TRBD1 (5 bases). The CDR3 runs 15 residues. V lost 3 bases and J 4 bases, leaving 14 bases between the germline ends. The germline CDR1 and CDR2 sequences are SGDLS and YYNGEE. The CDR3 protein is CASSDLRALGNTIYF. The CDR3 bases are TGTGCCAGCAGCGACCTCAGGGCGCTGGGAAACACCATATATTTT.

The gene calls are TRBV7-8 and TRBJ2-7; TRBD2 might be the D (5 bases). Germline CDR1 is SGHVS and CDR2 is FQNEAQ. V dropped 5 bases and J dropped 6 bases, with 11 bases sitting between them. The CDR3 has 12 residues. The CDR3 sequence is CASSPVAGEQYF. In nucleotides, the CDR3 is TGTGCCAGCAGCCCGGTGGCGGGCGAGCAGTACTTC.

This clone was seen a handful of times. The rearrangement uses TRBV30 and TRBJ1-1; D is undetermined. Per germline, CDR1 GTSNPN and CDR2 SVGIG (reference sequence). There are 12 residues in the CDR3. The CDR3: CATLWMNTEAFF. CDR3 DNA sequence: TGTGCGACATTATGGATGAACACTGAAGCTTTCTTT.

The V gene is TRBV5-4, the J gene TRBJ2-7; the match to TRBD1 covers 12 bases. Trimming cost V 3 bases and J 7 bases; bases outside gene matches: 8. The V gene's germline CDR1 is SGHNT and CDR2 YYREEE (reference sequence). The CDR3 runs 15 residues. The CDR3 sequence is CASSWDRGLNVEQYF. DNA of the CDR3: TGTGCCAGCAGCTGGGACAGGGGGCTTAATGTGGAGCAGTACTTC. Drawing the rest from reference TRBV5-4 and TRBJ2-7, the complete variable domain is ETGVTQSPTHLIKTRGQQVTLRCSSQSGHNTVSWYQQALGQGPQFIFQYYREEENGRGNFPPRFSGLQFPNYSSELNVNALELDDSALYLCASSWDRGLNVEQYFGPGTRLTVT.

The rearrangement joins TRBV5-1 to TRBJ2-7; 7 bases map to TRBD2. CDR1 is SGHRS and CDR2 is YFSETQ in the germline V gene. With V trimmed by 0 bases and J by 2 bases, 5 bases remained unmatched. The CDR3 extends over 15 amino acids. As DNA, the CDR3 is TGCGCCAGCAGCTTGGGCGCTAGCGGCCCCTACGAGCAGTACTTC. It encodes CASSLGASGPYEQYF.

This rearrangement joins TRBV5-4 to TRBJ2-7; 10 nucleotides line up with TRBD2. Trimming removed 5 bases from V and 2 bases from J; junction bases left unmatched: 7. Germline CDR1 is SGHNT and CDR2 is YYREEE (reference sequence). CDR3 size: 15 residues. CDR3 region: CASSIEAGGPYEQYF. In nucleotides, the CDR3 is TGTGCCAGCAGTATTGAAGCGGGGGGGCCCTACGAGCAGTACTTC.

The rearrangement uses TRBV13 and TRBJ2-5; possible D gene TRBD2, 6 bases. With 4 bases removed from V and 9 bases from J, the gap between germline ends came to 15 bases. Looked up from germline, CDR1 is PRHDT and CDR2 is FYEKMQ (reference sequence). CDR3 length: 13 residues. The DNA for the CDR3 is TGTGCCAGCAGCTCCTCCAAATCGGGGGCCCAGTACTTC. It translates to CASSSSKSGAQYF.

This clone has only a few counts. V usage is TRBV28 and J usage is TRBJ1-4, with 7 positions matching TRBD1. This CDR3 contains 16 residues. The junction had 9 bases not matched to a gene; V was cut back by 5 bases and J by 3 bases. Germline V gene lookup returns CDR1 MDHEN and CDR2 SYDVKM. CDR3 in amino acids: CASSPPGTVANEKLFF. The CDR3 nucleotides are TGTGCCAGCAGTCCCCCCGGGACAGTCGCTAATGAAAAACTGTTTTTT. The complete variable domain, with remaining parts taken from reference TRBV28 and TRBJ1-4, reads DVKVTQSSRYLVKRTGEKVFLECVQDMDHENMFWYRQDPGLGLRLIYFSYDVKMKEKGDIPEGYSVSREKKERFSLILESASTNQTSMYLCASSPPGTVANEKLFFGSGTQLSVL.

The chain links TRBV6-1 to TRBJ1-2, with TRBD1 identical over 7 bases. There are 15 residues in the CDR3. Germline values: CDR1 MNHNS, CDR2 SASEGT. The V segment lost 6 bases and the J segment 8 bases; nucleotides outside the gene matches: 15. The CDR3 region is CASRRIDRDRRGYTF. CDR3 nucleotide sequence: TGTGCCAGCAGGCGGATAGACAGGGACCGTCGGGGCTACACCTTC.

This clone was found many times. This chain joins TRBV2 and TRBJ2-1; D is undetermined. CDR3 length: 12 amino acids. V lost 5 bases, J lost 5 bases, and 7 bases lay in between. Per the germline V gene, CDR1 is SNHLY and CDR2 is FYNNEI. CDR3 residues: CASSYTDNEQFF. The CDR3 DNA reads TGTGCCAGCAGTTACACCGACAATGAGCAGTTCTTC. Looking up the rest from reference TRBV2 and TRBJ2-1 gives the full variable domain: EPEVTQTPSHQVTQMGQEVILRCVPISNHLYFYWYRQILGQKVEFLVSFYNNEISEKSEIFDDQFSVERPDGSNFTLKIRSTKLEDSAMYFCASSYTDNEQFFGPGTRLTVL.

CDR3 region: CASSIGTGGNNEQFF. For the CDR3, the DNA is TGCGCCAGCAGCATCGGGACAGGCGGAAACAATGAGCAGTTCTTC. This sequence joins TRBV5-1 and TRBJ2-1; 8 positions agree with TRBD1. J was trimmed by 5 bases and V by 4 bases; bases with no gene match: 8. Germline V gene data show CDR1 as SGHRS and CDR2 as YFSETQ. CDR3 length equals 15 residues.

CDR3 amino acids: CASSLGASGSYYEQYF. CDR3 nucleotides: TGTGCCAGCAGCTTGGGGGCTAGCGGGTCCTACTACGAGCAGTACTTC. The V and J genes are TRBV4-2 and TRBJ2-7; 8 bases agree with TRBD2. V shed 5 bases, J shed 3 bases, and the junction held 12 bases outside the gene matches. The CDR3 spans 16 residues. Germline V gene data show CDR1 as LGHNA and CDR2 as YNFKEQ.

V and J are TRBV11-1 and TRBJ2-1; TRBD2 might be the D (5 bases). V was trimmed by 5 bases and J by 3 bases, leaving 17 bases between them. Germline values: CDR1 SGHAT, CDR2 FQDESV (reference sequence). The CDR3 is made up of 16 amino acids. In nucleotides, the CDR3 is TGTGCCAGCAGCACCCTCCCCAGCGGCCTCTACAATGAGCAGTTCTTC. It specifies CASSTLPSGLYNEQFF.

The chain uses TRBV2 and TRBJ2-2; 7 nucleotides match TRBD2. V dropped 7 bases and J dropped 7; count of bases not matched to a gene: 9. This CDR3 region has 14 residues. The V gene's germline CDR1 is SNHLY and CDR2 FYNNEI. The CDR3 loop is CASKASGVGGELFF. Written as DNA, the CDR3 is TGTGCCAGCAAGGCTAGCGGTGTAGGCGGGGAGCTGTTTTTT.

The chain links TRBV19 to TRBJ1-2; D unresolved. V was trimmed by 7 bases and J by 3 bases, leaving 18 bases between them. The germline CDR1 and CDR2 sequences are LNHDA and SQIVND (reference sequence). The CDR3 totals 15 residues. CDR3 region: CASTLTGRGDYGYTF. DNA for the CDR3: TGTGCCAGTACCCTGACCGGACGGGGAGACTATGGCTACACCTTC.

V is TRBV29-1 and J is TRBJ2-7; 9 nucleotides match TRBD1. V dropped 5 bases and J dropped 4; count of bases not matched to a gene: 3. The CDR3 runs to 12 residues. Per germline, CDR1 SQVTM and CDR2 ANQGSEA. The CDR3 region has the DNA TGCAGCGTTACGGACAGGGGTTACGAGCAGTACTTC. It translates to CSVTDRGYEQYF.

This clone has a single count. V gene TRBV6-1 combines with J gene TRBJ1-5, with TRBD1 matching over 7 bases. Trimming cost V 10 bases and J 4 bases; bases outside gene matches: 1. CDR3 length equals 11 residues. Germline V gene lookup returns CDR1 MNHNS and CDR2 SASEGT. As DNA, the CDR3 is TGTGCCACACAGGGGAATCAGCCCCAGCATTTT. Translation gives CATQGNQPQHF.

This chain uses TRBV5-1 with TRBJ2-2, with a tentative D call TRBD2 (5 bases). Trimming left V 7 bases short and J 9 bases short, with 10 bases between. CDR1 is SGHRS and CDR2 is YFSETQ in the germline V gene. This CDR3 has 11 amino acids. This CDR3 is CASREGRELFF. The CDR3 DNA reads TGCGCCAGCCGCGAGGGTAGGGAGCTGTTTTTT.

The V gene is TRBV10-1, the J gene TRBJ2-7; TRBD2 matches at 10 bases. CDR1 WNHNN and CDR2 SYGVQD come from the germline V gene (reference sequence). The length of the CDR3 is 16 residues. The ends lost 4 bases at V and 6 bases at J; junction bases unmatched: 12. The CDR3 DNA is TGCGCCAGCAGTGGAGGAGCGGGAGGGCCATCGGGCGAGCAGTACTTC. Protein: CASSGGAGGPSGEQYF.

The rearrangement joins TRBV10-3 to TRBJ2-5, with D perhaps matching TRBD2 (5 bases). CDR3 size: 17 residues. CDR1 ENHRY and CDR2 SYGVKD come from the germline V gene. V lost 0 bases and J lost 1, with 15 bases in between. CDR3 in amino acids: CAISESRGGRSQETQYF. The CDR3 nucleotides read TGTGCCATCAGTGAGTCGAGAGGCGGGCGTAGCCAAGAGACCCAGTACTTC.

The chain combines TRBV6-6 with TRBJ2-7, with TRBD1 matching over 9 bases. There are 16 residues in the CDR3. Germline V gene data show CDR1 as MNHNY and CDR2 as SVGAGI (reference sequence). Trimming cost V 6 bases and J 1 base; bases outside gene matches: 10. CDR3 DNA sequence: TGTGCCAGCAGCCCCATCACAGGGGGCGCATCCTACGAGCAGTACTTC. Translation: CASSPITGGASYEQYF.